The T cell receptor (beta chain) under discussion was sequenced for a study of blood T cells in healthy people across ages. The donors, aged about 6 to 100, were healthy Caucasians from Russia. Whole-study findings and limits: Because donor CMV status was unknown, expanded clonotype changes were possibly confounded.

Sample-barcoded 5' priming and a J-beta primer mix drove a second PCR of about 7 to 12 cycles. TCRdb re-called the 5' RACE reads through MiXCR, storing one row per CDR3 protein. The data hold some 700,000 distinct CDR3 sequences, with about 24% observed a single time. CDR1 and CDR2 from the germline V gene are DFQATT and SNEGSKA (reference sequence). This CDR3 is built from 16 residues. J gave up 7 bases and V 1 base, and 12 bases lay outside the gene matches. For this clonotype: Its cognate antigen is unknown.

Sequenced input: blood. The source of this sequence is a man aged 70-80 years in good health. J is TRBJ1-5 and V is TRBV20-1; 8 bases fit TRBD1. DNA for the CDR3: TGCAGTGCTAGAGCAGCGCAGGGGGCGCGAAGACAGCCCCAGCATTTT. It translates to CSARAAQGARRQPQHF.